Below, 6 T cell receptor beta chains from the same sample are listed, as sequenced in a study of cytomegalovirus exposure and HLA in healthy donors. Data came from immunoSEQ multiplex PCR; TCRdb stores just in-frame clones and leaves some out. Among 150,000 to 200,000 clones, 84% were seen once, and the ten largest hold approximately 7%. Input material: PBMCs. Receptors were obtained from a man in his late teens or twenties in good health and CMV-seropositive.

The chain joins TRBV4-2 to TRBJ2-2, with 7 bases that match TRBD2. Trimming removed 1 base from V and 5 bases from J; junction bases left unmatched: 1. In germline, CDR1 is LGHNA, CDR2 YNFKEQ. The CDR3 has 14 amino acids. CDR3 sequence (DNA): TGTGCCAGCAGCCAAGGGGAGGGGACCGGGGAGCTGTTTTTT. Its protein is CASSQGEGTGELFF.

In DNA form, the CDR3 reads TGTGCCAGTAGTATAGAATTGGCTGGCAATGGCTACACCTTC. This gives the protein CASSIELAGNGYTF. V usage is TRBV19 and J usage is TRBJ1-2; no clear D gene. CDR3 length equals 14 residues. Trimming shortened V by 0 bases and J by 6 bases, and 11 bases separated the two germline ends. Germline CDR1 LNHDA, CDR2 SQIVND (reference sequence).

This chain connects TRBV18 to TRBJ2-3, with 11 bases matching TRBD1. Germline loops: CDR1 KGHSH, CDR2 LQKENI. This CDR3 comprises 16 residues. V shed 2 bases, J shed 5 bases, and the junction held 6 bases outside the gene matches. CDR3 bases: TGTGCCAGCTCACCATTGGACAGGGGGCGCAGAGATACGCAGTATTTT. Its translation: CASSPLDRGRRDTQYF.

The chain couples TRBV29-1 to TRBJ1-2; the match to TRBD1 covers 8 bases. With 6 bases clipped from V and 5 bases from J, the junction kept 5 bases outside the gene matches. Germline values: CDR1 SQVTM, CDR2 ANQGSEA. The CDR3 totals 12 residues. CDR3 residues: CSVAGGRYGYTF. As DNA, the CDR3 is TGCAGCGTAGCAGGGGGCCGATATGGCTACACCTTC.

The chain is built from TRBV7-2 and TRBJ1-4; no clear D. Trimming took off 1 base at V and 8 bases at J, with 8 bases between the two ends. CDR1 and CDR2 from the germline V gene are SGHTA and FQGNSA. CDR3 length: 13 amino acids. The CDR3 region is CASSLEQQEKLFF. The CDR3 nucleotides read TGTGCCAGCAGCTTAGAACAGCAAGAAAAACTGTTTTTT.

This clone was seen just once. The rearrangement uses TRBV4-3 and TRBJ2-5; TRBD2 agrees at 9 bases. Per germline, CDR1 LGHNA and CDR2 YSLEER. The CDR3 has 18 amino acids. Unmatched junction bases numbered 13, after V lost 0 bases and J lost 5 bases. The CDR3 loop is CASSQERWAGGGEETQYF. CDR3 DNA sequence: TGCGCCAGCAGCCAAGAGCGGTGGGCTGGCGGGGGGGAGGAGACCCAGTACTTC.